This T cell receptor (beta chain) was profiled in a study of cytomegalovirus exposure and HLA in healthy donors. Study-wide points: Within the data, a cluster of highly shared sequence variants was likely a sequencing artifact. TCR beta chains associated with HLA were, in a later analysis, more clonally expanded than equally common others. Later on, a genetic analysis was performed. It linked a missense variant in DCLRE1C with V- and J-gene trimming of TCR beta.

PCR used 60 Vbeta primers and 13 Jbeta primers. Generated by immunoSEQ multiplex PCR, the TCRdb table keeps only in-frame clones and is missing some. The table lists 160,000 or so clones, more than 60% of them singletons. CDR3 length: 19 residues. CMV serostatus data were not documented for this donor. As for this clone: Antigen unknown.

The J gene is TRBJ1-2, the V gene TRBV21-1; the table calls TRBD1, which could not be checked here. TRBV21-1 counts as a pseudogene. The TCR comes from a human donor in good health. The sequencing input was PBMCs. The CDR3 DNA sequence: TGTGCCAGCAGCGCCCTTAGGCAGGGGGCTCCTTTAGCTAACTATGGCTACACCTTC. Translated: CASSALRQGAPLANYGYTF.